This T cell receptor beta chain was sequenced for a study of shared clonotypes between healthy human individuals. Study-wide results and caveats: All-four-donor shared clonotypes had higher generation probabilities than non-shared clonotypes did. Across a handful of donors, naive CD4 shared 5% to 6.5%, naive CD8 more than 3%, memory CD4 about 2.4%, memory CD8 0.4%.

The CDR3 runs to 15 residues. Germline V gives CDR1 SGHTA, CDR2 FQGNSA. Trimming cost V 4 bases and J 4 bases, with 16 bases left between them. For this clone: Its antigen is not identified.

Every donor was a Caucasian adult from Nashville, Tennessee. The table came from immunoSEQ multiplex PCR; TCRdb's copy has only in-frame clones and leaves some out. The sample lists approximately 2,000,000 clones, just under 95% occurring once. Specimen: naive CD4+ T cells from PBMCs. Subset specified: CD45RA+ positively selected. The source is a man aged 18-30 years in good health. Some clones in this sample may be carry-over from other donors' samples. The rearrangement uses TRBV7-2 and TRBJ1-1; weak D call: TRBD1 (5 bases). CDR3 coding DNA: TGTGCCAGCAGCTCCAGGGACGGCCGATTCACTGAAGCTTTCTTT. It translates to CASSSRDGRFTEAFF. The whole variable domain, filled in from reference TRBV7-2 and TRBJ1-1, reads GAGVSQSPSNKVTEKGKDVELRCDPISGHTALYWYRQSLGQGLEFLIYFQGNSAPDKSGLPSDRFSAERTGGSVSTLTIQRTQQEDSAVYLCASSSRDGRFTEAFFGQGTRLTVV.